The T cell receptor beta chain described here comes from a study of blood T cells in healthy people across ages. The study, taken as a whole, reports: The long-lived group displayed more naive CD4+ cells, plus higher diversity, than the aged donors did. PBMCs were not sorted, which prevented a conclusive comparison of naive versus antigen-experienced cells.

For this clonotype: Its target is unknown.

Germline V CDR1 and CDR2: SQVTM, ANQGSEA. V was pared by 6 bases and J by 6 bases, with 7 bases of the junction left unmatched. CDR3 size: 13 residues. Primed by a sample-barcoded 5' primer and a J-beta primer mix, a second PCR proceeded for 7 to 11 cycles. Each CDR3 protein gets one entry after TCRdb re-called the 5' RACE reads with MiXCR. The sample consists of around 500,000 distinct CDR3 sequences, around half of them appearing once. The sequence derives from an elderly man in good health. V usage is TRBV29-1 and J usage is TRBJ2-3, with TRBD2 matching 9 bases. The source material was blood. The CDR3 protein is CSVGGRAVDTQYF. In DNA form, the CDR3 reads TGCAGCGTCGGCGGGAGGGCGGTGGATACGCAGTATTTT.